The 12 T cell receptor beta chains given below trace back to one sample, sequenced in a study of shared clonotypes between healthy human individuals. Clones were sequenced by immunoSEQ multiplex PCR, and TCRdb holds only the in-frame ones, with some missing. The sample lists 2 million or so clones, 90% to 95% occurring once. Specimen: naive CD4+ T cells sorted from blood. Subset denoted: CD45RA+ positively selected. Every receptor here comes from a young man in good health.

V gene TRBV15 combines with J gene TRBJ1-1; D remains ambiguous. The V gene lost 0 bases and the J gene lost 11 bases, with 16 bases spanning the gap. CDR3 size: 14 residues. Germline CDR1 reads LNHNV; CDR2 reads YYDKDF (reference sequence). The CDR3 sequence is CATSRDQTHNAAFF. In nucleotides, the CDR3 is TGTGCCACCAGCAGAGATCAGACTCATAATGCGGCTTTCTTT.

At least ten counts were recorded for this clone. The chain links TRBV28 to TRBJ1-2; TRBD1 agrees at 7 bases. CDR1 and CDR2 from the germline V gene are MDHEN and SYDVKM. This CDR3 is 12 amino acids long. V shed 5 bases and J 8 bases; nucleotides not matched to a gene: 5. The CDR3 DNA reads TGTGCCAGCAGTGAACAGGGGTACGGCTACACCTTC. It yields the protein CASSEQGYGYTF.

This clone has just a few counts. V usage is TRBV15 and J usage is TRBJ1-2, with a tentative D call TRBD1 (5 bases). Germline loops: CDR1 LNHNV, CDR2 YYDKDF (reference sequence). The germline V and J ends were trimmed by 2 bases and 4 bases, with 11 bases remaining between them. This CDR3 has 14 amino acids. The CDR3 reads CATSRSGTVYGYTF. The CDR3 bases are TGTGCCACCAGCAGATCCGGGACGGTCTATGGCTACACCTTC.

This clone was counted a single time. The chain has TRBV21-1 and TRBJ2-2. TRBV21-1 is classified as a pseudogene. This CDR3 has 15 residues. CDR3 sequence reads: CASSEAGTGSGELFF. For the CDR3, the DNA is TGTGCCAGCAGCGAAGCTGGGACGGGTTCTGGGGAGCTGTTTTTT.

The chain combines TRBV6-1 with TRBJ1-4; no definite D call. Germline V CDR1 and CDR2: MNHNS, SASEGT. Trimming cost V 8 bases and J 4 bases, with 14 bases left between them. The CDR3 loop spans 14 amino acids. The CDR3 DNA follows: TGTGCCAGCTATGACCGTTCTTATAATGAAAAACTGTTTTTT. Its protein is CASYDRSYNEKLFF.

The chain recombines TRBV6-1 with TRBJ2-7; 8 bases line up with TRBD1. With V trimmed by 3 bases and J by 1 base, 8 bases remained unmatched. The V gene's germline CDR1 is MNHNS and CDR2 SASEGT. There are 16 residues in the CDR3. CDR3 nucleotide sequence: TGTGCCAGCAGTGAGGACAGGGCCGTAAGATCCTACGAGCAGTACTTC. It encodes CASSEDRAVRSYEQYF.

A remark on this clone: A much larger clone differs by one base, so this may be a read error. The rearrangement uses TRBV6-5 and TRBJ1-5; no reliable D call. The CDR3 loop spans 13 amino acids. Germline V lookup: CDR1 MNHEY, CDR2 SVGAGI. Trimming shortened V by 6 bases and J by 2 bases, and 8 bases separated the two germline ends. Here the CDR3 reads CASSGRGNQPQHF. CDR3 coding DNA: TGTGCCAGCAGCGGACGGGGCAATCAGCCCCAGCATTTT.

V gene TRBV27 combines with J gene TRBJ2-7, with a weak D call TRBD1 (6 bases). The CDR3 contains 14 residues. Trimming took 2 bases from V and 3 from J, leaving 11 bases between them. Per germline, CDR1 MNHEY and CDR2 SMNVEV (reference sequence). In nucleotides, the CDR3 is TGTGCCAGCAGTTTACAGGGGTTGATCTACGAGCAGTACTTC. It translates to CASSLQGLIYEQYF.

The J gene is TRBJ2-7, the V gene TRBV7-2; tentatively, D is TRBD1 (6 bases). The CDR3 contains 15 residues. Per the germline V gene, CDR1 is SGHTA and CDR2 is FQGNSA. V lost 5 bases to trimming and J lost 0 bases, with 14 bases between them. CDR3 coding DNA: TGTGCCAGCAGCAGACAGGCCGGGGCCTCCTACGAGCAGTACTTC. Translated, it gives CASSRQAGASYEQYF.

This rearrangement joins TRBV10-1 to TRBJ2-2; TRBD2 matches at 7 bases. V shed 5 bases and J 6 bases; nucleotides not matched to a gene: 3. There are 13 residues in the CDR3. The V gene's germline CDR1 is WNHNN and CDR2 SYGVQD (reference sequence). In DNA, the CDR3 is TGCGCCAGCAGTTTGACTAGCCCCGGGGAGCTGTTTTTT. It translates to CASSLTSPGELFF.

The rearrangement uses TRBV10-3 and TRBJ1-2, with 9 bases aligning to TRBD1. This CDR3 contains 13 residues. The V gene's germline CDR1 is ENHRY and CDR2 SYGVKD. Trimming took 4 bases from V and 5 from J; bases not matched to a gene: 2. CDR3 nucleotide sequence: TGTGCCATCAGTGTCGGGACAGGGTATGGCTACACCTTC. It codes for CAISVGTGYGYTF.

This clone occurred once. The chain has TRBV28 and TRBJ2-7; 8 bases agree with TRBD1. Trimming removed 3 bases from V and 1 base from J; junction bases left unmatched: 5. This CDR3 contains 15 residues. Germline CDR1 MDHEN, CDR2 SYDVKM. The CDR3, as DNA: TGTGCCAGCAGTTTCGCAGGGGGCAAGTCCTACGAGCAGTACTTC. This codes for CASSFAGGKSYEQYF.